The present T cell receptor beta chain was sequenced within a study of human T cells and chemical hapten exposure. TCRdb used MiXCR to reprocess the RACE reads, holding one entry per CDR3 protein. The sample has about 80,000 distinct CDR3 sequences, 10% seen once. This clonotype has just one count. Documented time point: patch test 1, 2 weeks after DPC sensitization. Described treatment: therapeutic diphenylcyclopropenone sensitization with weekly scalp DPC. Suited to DPC and affected by alopecia, the donors ranged from 18 to 70 years old. Germline CDR1 reads SGHVS; CDR2 reads FQNEAQ. This CDR3 has 17 amino acids. Trimming cost V 8 bases and J 4 bases, with 23 bases left between them.

The chain combines TRBV7-8 with TRBJ2-2; either TRBD1 or TRBD2 may fit D (6 bases each). The sequence was collected from a woman aged 50 to 60 with alopecia areata. Some clones in this sample may be carry-over from other donors' samples. Sequenced here: whole blood, sampled in connection with sensitization to the hapten diphenylcyclopropenone (DPC). CDR3 DNA sequence: TGTGCCAGCTCCTACGGGGGCAGTAGCGGCGTCACCGGGGAGCTGTTTTTT. It is translated as CASSYGGSSGVTGELFF.